This TCR beta chain was recovered during a study of cytomegalovirus exposure and HLA in healthy donors. On the study more broadly: Previous work identified some 120 million unique TCR beta sequences from 150 million to 200 million T cells. The study's findings and limits: It was about 180 TCR beta chains that were listed as cytomegalovirus-associated.

This clone appeared a few times. No antigen is known for it. The germline V gene has CDR1 LNHDA and CDR2 SQIVND (reference sequence). This CDR3 is 16 amino acids long. J gave up 5 bases and V 4 bases, and 8 bases lay outside the gene matches. PCR employed 60 Vbeta and 13 Jbeta primers. The repertoire was sequenced with immunoSEQ multiplex PCR; TCRdb's copy has only in-frame clones and lacks some. This sample yields 150,000 to 200,000 clones, of which around two thirds are seen a single time; more than 9% belongs to the top ten. This sequence originates from a man aged 25-45 years in good health and CMV-seropositive. V and J are TRBV19 and TRBJ2-1, with 10 bases aligning to TRBD1. Input material: PBMCs. The CDR3 DNA reads TGTGCCAGTAGTACCCTTCGGGGGACAGGGGACAATGAGCAGTTCTTC. Encoded protein: CASSTLRGTGDNEQFF.